These 27 T cell receptor beta chains were sequenced from one sample in a study of T-cell reconstitution after alpha-beta-depleted transplantation in children. Preparation of the TCRbeta library involved a method that used unique molecular identifiers. One entry per CDR3 protein results from TCRdb running MiXCR on the PCR reads. The top ten hold under 8% of the sample, which has about 260,000 distinct CDR3 sequences, roughly 8.2% seen once. This specimen was PBMCs, mostly from graft donor cells, taken 180 days after TCRalphabeta/CD19-depleted stem cell transplant. The receptors originated from a male patient younger than 18 who had a stem cell transplant for acute lymphoblastic leukemia, so the T cells may come from the graft donor.

This clonotype was seen ten or more times. The chain's CDR3 is CSATLAGGSNEQFF. The CDR3 coding sequence is TGCAGTGCCACACTAGCGGGAGGATCCAATGAGCAGTTCTTC. The genes are TRBV20-1 and TRBJ2-1, with 12 bases matching TRBD2. The J segment lost 6 bases and the V segment lost 6 bases, leaving 6 bases of the junction unmatched. CDR3 length: 14 amino acids. Germline CDR1 reads DFQATT; CDR2 reads SNEGSKA (reference sequence).

At least ten counts were recorded for this clonotype. The chain couples TRBV12-3 or TRBV12-4 to TRBJ1-4; D gene unclear. Trimming took off 10 bases at V and 0 bases at J, with 24 bases between the two ends. CDR3 length equals 18 residues. CDR3 loop: CATALGSGSHATNEKLFF. CDR3 DNA: TGTGCCACCGCCTTAGGGTCCGGGAGCCACGCAACTAATGAAAAACTGTTTTTT.

This clonotype occurred a few times. This rearrangement joins TRBV5-6 to TRBJ2-7; the match to TRBD2 covers 11 bases. With V trimmed by 4 bases and J by 4 bases, 7 bases remained unmatched. Germline CDR1 SGHDT, CDR2 YYEEEE. The CDR3 consists of 15 residues. The CDR3 protein is CASSPGTSGRYEQYF. Here the CDR3 DNA reads TGTGCCAGCAGCCCCGGGACTAGCGGCCGATACGAGCAGTACTTC.

At least ten counts were recorded for this clonotype. The V call is TRBV4-2, the J call TRBJ2-2; D is ambiguous. V lost 1 base to trimming and J lost 4 bases, with 4 bases between them. The CDR3 is made up of 13 amino acids. Germline assignment: CDR1 LGHNA and CDR2 YNFKEQ. CDR3 nucleotide sequence: TGTGCCAGCAGCCAAGGCTCCACCGGGGAGCTGTTTTTT. Translation gives CASSQGSTGELFF.

At least ten counts were recorded for this clonotype. This chain uses TRBV7-2 with TRBJ2-1, with D maybe TRBD2 (5 bases). This CDR3 comprises 18 residues. Germline lookup yields CDR1 SGHTA and CDR2 FQGNSA. V lost 2 bases and J 0 bases, leaving 17 bases between the germline ends. CDR3: CASSLPREGTTSYNEQFF. DNA of the CDR3: TGTGCCAGCAGCTTACCCCGGGAAGGTACTACCTCCTACAATGAGCAGTTCTTC.

Only a few counts were recorded for this clonotype. The chain employs TRBV20-1 and TRBJ2-5; D unresolved. CDR3 length: 10 amino acids. Trimming removed 5 bases at V and 2 bases at J, with 3 bases between. The germline CDR1 and CDR2 sequences are DFQATT and SNEGSKA (reference sequence). CDR3: CSAAQETQYF. The CDR3 DNA reads TGCAGTGCTGCTCAAGAGACCCAGTACTTC.

Many counts were recorded for this clonotype. The chain joins TRBV20-1 to TRBJ2-5; 8 positions match TRBD1. The CDR3 has 14 amino acids. Trimming at V came to 6 bases and at J to 3 bases, leaving 9 bases not matched to a gene. Germline V gene lookup returns CDR1 DFQATT and CDR2 SNEGSKA (reference sequence). The CDR3 DNA reads TGCAGTGCGCTCCAGGGGGCGTTAAAAGAGACCCAGTACTTC. Protein: CSALQGALKETQYF.

This clonotype came up many times. The chain employs TRBV12-5 and TRBJ2-3; the D call may be TRBD1 or TRBD2 (7 bases each). V shed 6 bases and J shed 0 bases, with 13 bases lying between them. Germline CDR1 reads LGHNT; CDR2 reads FRNRAP. This CDR3 is built from 15 residues. The CDR3 sequence: CASGPGGVSTDTQYF. The CDR3 nucleotides read TGTGCTAGTGGCCCAGGGGGGGTAAGCACAGATACGCAGTATTTT.

At least ten counts were recorded for this clonotype. The chain recombines TRBV25-1 with TRBJ1-2; D gene uncertain. Germline CDR1 is MGHDK and CDR2 is SYGVNS. The CDR3 runs 14 residues. V shed 3 bases and J shed 4 bases, with 12 bases lying between them. The CDR3 DNA follows: TGTGCCAGCAGTGAGCTCACGGAACGCTATGGCTACACCTTC. Translating it yields CASSELTERYGYTF.

This clonotype was detected ten times or more. The rearrangement uses TRBV7-7 and TRBJ2-3, with 8 nucleotides matching TRBD2. The ends lost 4 bases at V and 4 bases at J; junction bases unmatched: 7. The CDR3 has 15 residues. Germline V gene lookup returns CDR1 SSHAT and CDR2 FNYEAQ (reference sequence). The DNA for the CDR3 is TGTGCCAGCAGCTACCGGGGGGGCCACTCAGATACGCAGTATTTT. Amino acids: CASSYRGGHSDTQYF.

Many counts were recorded for this clonotype. This rearrangement joins TRBV28 to TRBJ2-1; D uncertain. Germline loops: CDR1 MDHEN, CDR2 SYDVKM. This CDR3 comprises 17 residues. Trimming removed 6 bases at V and 0 bases at J, with 18 bases between. The CDR3 region has the DNA TGTGCCAGCAGGTTAATCGTACCTCACAGCTCCTACAATGAGCAGTTCTTC. This gives the protein CASRLIVPHSSYNEQFF.

This clonotype has ten or more counts. The chain links TRBV18 to TRBJ2-7; 7 bases map to TRBD1. Trimming took 3 bases from V and 6 from J; bases not matched to a gene: 8. Germline CDR1 is KGHSH and CDR2 is LQKENI. The CDR3 length is 14 residues. CDR3 sequence reads: CASSPPGGTAEQYF. The CDR3 bases are TGTGCCAGCTCACCTCCAGGGGGTACGGCCGAGCAGTACTTC.

Points on this clonotype: Just one base apart from a much larger clone, this may be a read error. The rearrangement links TRBV20-1 to TRBJ2-3; 7 bases map to TRBD1. The CDR3 sequence is 15 residues long. Germline lookup yields CDR1 DFQATT and CDR2 SNEGSKA (reference sequence). In DNA, the CDR3 is TGCAGTGCTAGAGTACAGGGGTTCAGGGCAGATATGCAGTATTTT. Its translation: CSARVQGFRADMQYF.

This clonotype was counted many times. The rearrangement uses TRBV7-9 and TRBJ1-5; tentative D call: TRBD1 (5 bases). The V and J ends lost 5 bases and 5 bases respectively, with 10 bases between them. The germline V gene encodes CDR1 SEHNR and CDR2 FQNEAQ (reference sequence). The CDR3 is 13 amino acids. This chain's CDR3 is CASSRDSDQPQHF. The DNA for the CDR3 is TGTGCCAGCAGCCGAGACAGCGATCAGCCCCAGCATTTT.

This clonotype was detected ten times or more. The chain uses TRBV12-3 or TRBV12-4 and TRBJ2-5; 8 bases match TRBD1. The junction had 4 bases not matched to a gene; V was cut back by 6 bases and J by 4 bases. CDR3 length: 13 residues. The CDR3 protein is CASRPTGGETQYF. The DNA for the CDR3 is TGTGCCAGCAGACCCACAGGGGGAGAGACCCAGTACTTC.

This clonotype was counted ten times or more. The rearrangement links TRBV6-1 to TRBJ1-3; a possible D gene is TRBD1 (5 bases). The CDR3 sequence is 17 residues long. V lost 6 bases and J lost 0, with 18 bases in between. Germline assignment: CDR1 MNHNS and CDR2 SASEGT. The CDR3 reads CASRSYQEGVSGNTIYF. The CDR3 bases are TGTGCCAGCAGGAGTTACCAAGAAGGGGTCTCTGGAAACACCATATATTTT.

This clonotype was found many times. The genes are TRBV7-2 and TRBJ2-5; perhaps TRBD2 as D (6 bases). The CDR3 is 14 residues long. The V gene lost 2 bases and the J gene lost 5 bases, with 12 bases spanning the gap. Germline V gene lookup returns CDR1 SGHTA and CDR2 FQGNSA. CDR3 region: CASSLNGLRETQYF. For the CDR3, the DNA is TGTGCCAGCAGCTTAAATGGACTACGGGAGACCCAGTACTTC.

This clonotype was observed many times. The chain couples TRBV25-1 to TRBJ1-1, with 7 bases aligning to TRBD1. Germline V lookup: CDR1 MGHDK, CDR2 SYGVNS. The CDR3 is 16 residues long. Trimming removed 8 bases from V and 4 bases from J; junction bases left unmatched: 16. CDR3 bases: TGTGCCAGCCGCCAGACAGGGCTCCACGAGAGCACTGAAGCTTTCTTT. Protein sequence: CASRQTGLHESTEAFF.

This clonotype was recorded at least ten times. J is TRBJ2-7 and V is TRBV20-1; the D call may be TRBD1 or TRBD2 (5 bases each). V was cut by 6 bases and J by 2 bases, with 11 bases left in between. The germline V gene has CDR1 DFQATT and CDR2 SNEGSKA (reference sequence). This CDR3 has 12 amino acids. CDR3 nucleotides: TGCAGTGCCGGGGCGGTTGCCTACGAGCAGTACTTC. Translating it yields CSAGAVAYEQYF.

This clonotype was seen at least ten times. The J gene is TRBJ2-7, the V gene TRBV5-6; 14 bases line up with TRBD2. CDR1 and CDR2 from the germline V gene are SGHDT and YYEEEE. The CDR3 loop spans 19 amino acids. Unmatched junction bases numbered 15, after V lost 0 bases and J lost 7 bases. The CDR3: CASSLVGLAGVGYGWEQYF. The CDR3 DNA follows: TGTGCCAGCAGCTTGGTGGGACTAGCGGGAGTTGGTTACGGGTGGGAGCAGTACTTC.

This clonotype was detected many times. CDR3 DNA sequence: TGTGCCACCAGTGACAGAACTAGCGGAGTTAGCACAGATACGCAGTATTTT. Translation: CATSDRTSGVSTDTQYF. J is TRBJ2-3 and V is TRBV24-1, with 8 bases identical to TRBD2. The ends lost 4 bases at V and 0 bases at J; junction bases unmatched: 8. Germline assignment: CDR1 KGHDR and CDR2 SFDVKD. The CDR3 consists of 17 residues.

This clonotype was found many times. The chain recombines TRBV28 with TRBJ1-2; TRBD1 aligns across 7 bases. J lost 5 bases, V lost 2 bases, and 8 bases had no gene match. Per the germline V gene, CDR1 is MDHEN and CDR2 is SYDVKM. The CDR3 extends over 15 amino acids. The CDR3 bases are TGTGCCAGCAGTTTACCCCGGGACAGAGCTTATGGCTACACCTTC. Translated, it gives CASSLPRDRAYGYTF.

This clonotype showed up just a few times. This rearrangement joins TRBV3-1 to TRBJ2-2, with 9 positions matching TRBD2. This CDR3 spans 19 amino acids. Germline-derived CDR1 and CDR2 are LGHDT and YNNKEL (reference sequence). Germline trimming cut 0 bases from V and 5 bases from J; bases unmatched to any gene: 13. The CDR3 bases are TGTGCCAGCAGCCAAGAGACGGACCGCGGGGGGGCCGAAACCGGGGAGCTGTTTTTT. It codes for CASSQETDRGGAETGELFF.

This clonotype was counted many times. The chain employs TRBV5-1 and TRBJ1-3; TRBD1 might be the D (6 bases). V was shortened by 4 bases and J by 2 bases, with 10 bases between the two germline ends. Germline V gene data show CDR1 as SGHRS and CDR2 as YFSETQ. CDR3 length: 14 residues. This CDR3 reads CASSPRTAGNTIYF. DNA for the CDR3: TGCGCCAGCAGCCCGAGGACAGCTGGAAACACCATATATTTT.

This clonotype was counted at least ten times. The CDR3 nucleotides are TGTGCCAGCAGCGCGGGCCACAAGCAGAGCACCGGGGAGCTGTTTTTT. Encoded protein: CASSAGHKQSTGELFF. The V gene is TRBV5-4, the J gene TRBJ2-2; D might be TRBD2 (5 bases). The germline V gene encodes CDR1 SGHNT and CDR2 YYREEE (reference sequence). V was shortened by 4 bases and J by 4 bases, with 17 bases between the two germline ends. This CDR3 has 16 residues.

On this clonotype: Since a much larger clone is just one base distant, this may be a read error. This sequence joins TRBV5-8 and TRBJ1-4; D unclear. CDR3 size: 12 residues. Trimming pared 2 bases from V and 7 bases from J, leaving 6 bases between. Germline lookup yields CDR1 SGHTS and CDR2 YDEGEE. CDR3 loop: CASSFSAEKLFF. The DNA of the CDR3 is TGTGCCAGCAGCTTCTCGGCTGAAAAACTGTTTTTT.

This clonotype was counted many times. CDR3 nucleotides: TGTGCCAGCAGGGGGGACAGGGGGCGAACTCCTACCAGGGATGAGCAGTTCTTC. It codes for CASRGDRGRTPTRDEQFF. This chain connects TRBV11-1 to TRBJ2-1; 12 bases align to TRBD1. Germline values: CDR1 SGHAT, CDR2 FQDESV (reference sequence). This CDR3 comprises 18 residues. Trimming at V came to 6 bases and at J to 8 bases, leaving 17 bases not matched to a gene.